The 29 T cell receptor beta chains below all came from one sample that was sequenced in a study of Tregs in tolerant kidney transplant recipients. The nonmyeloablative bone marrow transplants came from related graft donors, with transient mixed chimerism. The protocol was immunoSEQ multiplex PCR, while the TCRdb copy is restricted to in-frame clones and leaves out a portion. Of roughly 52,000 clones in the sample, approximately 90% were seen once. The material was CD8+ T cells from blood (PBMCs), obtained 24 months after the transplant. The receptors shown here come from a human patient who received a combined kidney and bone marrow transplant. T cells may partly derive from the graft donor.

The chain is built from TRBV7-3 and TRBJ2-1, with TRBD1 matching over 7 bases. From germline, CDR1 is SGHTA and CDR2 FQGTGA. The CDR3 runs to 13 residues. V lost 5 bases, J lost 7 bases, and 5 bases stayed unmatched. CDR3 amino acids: CASSQTQGNEQFF. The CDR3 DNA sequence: TGTGCCAGCAGCCAAACACAGGGGAATGAGCAGTTCTTC.

The CDR3 sequence is CATSTRTGEGGYTF. CDR3 bases: TGTGCCACCAGCACACGGACAGGGGAGGGTGGCTACACCTTC. The rearrangement joins TRBV15 to TRBJ1-2, with 9 bases matching TRBD1. There are 14 residues in the CDR3. Unmatched junction bases numbered 7, after V lost 4 bases and J lost 7 bases. From germline, CDR1 is LNHNV and CDR2 YYDKDF (reference sequence).

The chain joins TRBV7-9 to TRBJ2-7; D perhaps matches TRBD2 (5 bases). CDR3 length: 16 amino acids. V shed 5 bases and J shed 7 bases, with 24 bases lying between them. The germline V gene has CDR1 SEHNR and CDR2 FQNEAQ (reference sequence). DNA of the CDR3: TGTGCCAGCAGCCATATTACTGGGATTAAGACGGGGGAGCAGTACTTC. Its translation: CASSHITGIKTGEQYF.

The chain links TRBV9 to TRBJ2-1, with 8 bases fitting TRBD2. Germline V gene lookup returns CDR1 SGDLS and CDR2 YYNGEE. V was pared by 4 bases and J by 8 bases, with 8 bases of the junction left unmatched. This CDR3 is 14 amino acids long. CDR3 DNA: TGTGCCAGCAGCCCCCCGGGAGGGGTGCATGAGCAGTTCTTC. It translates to CASSPPGGVHEQFF.

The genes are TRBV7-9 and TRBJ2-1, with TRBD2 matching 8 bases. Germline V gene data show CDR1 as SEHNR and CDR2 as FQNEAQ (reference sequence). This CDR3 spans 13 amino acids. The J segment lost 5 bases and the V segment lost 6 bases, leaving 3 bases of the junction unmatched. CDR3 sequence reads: CASRLAGHNEQFF. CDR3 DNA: TGTGCCAGCAGGCTAGCGGGCCACAATGAGCAGTTCTTC.

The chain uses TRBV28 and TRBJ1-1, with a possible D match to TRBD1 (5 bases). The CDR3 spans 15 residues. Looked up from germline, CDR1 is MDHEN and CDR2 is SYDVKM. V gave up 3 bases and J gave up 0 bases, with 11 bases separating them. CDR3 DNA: TGTGCCAGCAGTTTTAGGGGACTAATGAACACTGAAGCTTTCTTT. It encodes CASSFRGLMNTEAFF.

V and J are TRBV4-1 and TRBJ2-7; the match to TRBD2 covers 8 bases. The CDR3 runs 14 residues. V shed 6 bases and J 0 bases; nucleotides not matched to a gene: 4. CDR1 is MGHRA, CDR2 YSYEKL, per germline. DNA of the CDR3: TGCGCCAGCAGTTACCTAGCGGGCTCCTACGAGCAGTACTTC. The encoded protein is CASSYLAGSYEQYF.

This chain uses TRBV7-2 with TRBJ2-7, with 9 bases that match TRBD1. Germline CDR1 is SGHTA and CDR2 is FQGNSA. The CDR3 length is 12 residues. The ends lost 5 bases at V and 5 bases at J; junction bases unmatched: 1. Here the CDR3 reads CASSDRGNEQYF. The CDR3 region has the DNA TGTGCCAGCAGCGACAGGGGGAACGAGCAGTACTTC.

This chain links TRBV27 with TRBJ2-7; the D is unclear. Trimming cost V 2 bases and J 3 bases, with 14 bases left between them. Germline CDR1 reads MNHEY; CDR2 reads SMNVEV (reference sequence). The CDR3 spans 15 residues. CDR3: CASSLVSRSGYEQYF. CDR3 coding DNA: TGTGCCAGCAGTTTAGTTTCCAGATCGGGCTACGAGCAGTACTTC.

In DNA form, the CDR3 reads TGCAGCGTTGGACAGGGGGGCGAGCAGTACTTC. Protein: CSVGQGGEQYF. The V call is TRBV29-1, the J call TRBJ2-7; 9 positions agree with TRBD1. The CDR3 covers 11 residues. The trim removed 4 bases at V and 6 bases at J, leaving 1 base unmatched. Germline CDR1 reads SQVTM; CDR2 reads ANQGSEA.

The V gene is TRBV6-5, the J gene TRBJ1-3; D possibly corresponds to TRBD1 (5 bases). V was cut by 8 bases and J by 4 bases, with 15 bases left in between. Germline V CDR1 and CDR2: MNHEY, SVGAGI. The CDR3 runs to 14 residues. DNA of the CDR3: TGTGCCAGCTCACCGGGGGGAGAAGGAAACACCATATATTTT. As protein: CASSPGGEGNTIYF.

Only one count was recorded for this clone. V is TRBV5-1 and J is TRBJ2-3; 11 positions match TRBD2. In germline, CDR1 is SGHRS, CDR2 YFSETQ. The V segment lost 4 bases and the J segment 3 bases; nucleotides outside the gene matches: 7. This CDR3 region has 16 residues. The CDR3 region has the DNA TGCGCCAGCAGCGCCCATAGCGGGGGGGTTACAGATACGCAGTATTTT. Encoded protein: CASSAHSGGVTDTQYF.

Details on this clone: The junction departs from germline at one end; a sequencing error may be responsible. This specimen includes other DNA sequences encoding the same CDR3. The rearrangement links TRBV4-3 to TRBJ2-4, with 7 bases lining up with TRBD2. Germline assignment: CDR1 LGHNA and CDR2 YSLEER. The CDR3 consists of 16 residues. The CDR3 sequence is CASSQDRGEGKNIQYF. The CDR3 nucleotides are TGCGCCAGCAGCCAAGATCGGGGGGAAGGCAAAAATATTCAGTACTTC.

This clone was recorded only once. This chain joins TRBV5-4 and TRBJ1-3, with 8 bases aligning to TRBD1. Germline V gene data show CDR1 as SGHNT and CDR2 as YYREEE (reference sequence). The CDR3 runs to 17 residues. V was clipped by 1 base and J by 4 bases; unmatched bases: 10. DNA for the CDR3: TGTGCCAGCAGCTTGATGTCTCTGACAGGGGTAGGAAACACCATATATTTT. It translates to CASSLMSLTGVGNTIYF.

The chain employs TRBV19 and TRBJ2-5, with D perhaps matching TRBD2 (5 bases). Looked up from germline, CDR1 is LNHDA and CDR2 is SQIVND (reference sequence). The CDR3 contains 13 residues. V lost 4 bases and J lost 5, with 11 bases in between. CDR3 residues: CASSTSGQETQYF. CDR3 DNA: TGTGCCAGTAGTACCAGCGGTCAGGAGACCCAGTACTTC.

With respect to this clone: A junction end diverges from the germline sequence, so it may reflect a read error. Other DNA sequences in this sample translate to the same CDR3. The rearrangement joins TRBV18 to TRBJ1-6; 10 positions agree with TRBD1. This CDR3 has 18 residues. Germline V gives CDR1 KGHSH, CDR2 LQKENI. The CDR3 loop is CASSPGTGEGSYNSPLHF. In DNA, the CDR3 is TGTGCCAGCTCACCCGGGACAGGGGAGGGCTCCTATAATTCCCCCCTCCACTTT.

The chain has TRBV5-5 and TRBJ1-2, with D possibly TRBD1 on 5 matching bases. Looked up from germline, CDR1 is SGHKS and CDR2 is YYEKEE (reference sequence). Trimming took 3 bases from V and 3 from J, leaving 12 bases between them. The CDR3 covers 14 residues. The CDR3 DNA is TGTGCCAGCAGCTGGGCCGTAGGGGACTATGGCTACACCTTC. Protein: CASSWAVGDYGYTF. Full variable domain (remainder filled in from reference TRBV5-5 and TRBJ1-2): DAGVTQSPTHLIKTRGQQVTLRCSPISGHKSVSWYQQVLGQGPQFIFQYYEKEERGRGNFPDRFSARQFPNYSSELNVNALLLGDSALYLCASSWAVGDYGYTFGSGTRLTVV.

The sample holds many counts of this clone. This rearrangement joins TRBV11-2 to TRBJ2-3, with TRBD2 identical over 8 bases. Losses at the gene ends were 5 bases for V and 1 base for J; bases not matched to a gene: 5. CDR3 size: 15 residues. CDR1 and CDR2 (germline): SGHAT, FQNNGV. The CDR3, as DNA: TGTGCCAGCAGCCGCCTAGCGGGTGGCACAGATACGCAGTATTTT. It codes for CASSRLAGGTDTQYF.

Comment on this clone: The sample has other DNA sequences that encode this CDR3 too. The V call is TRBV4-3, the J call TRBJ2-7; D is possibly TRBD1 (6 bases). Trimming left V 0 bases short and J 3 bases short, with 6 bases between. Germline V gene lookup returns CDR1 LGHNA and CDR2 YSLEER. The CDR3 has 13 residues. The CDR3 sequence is CASSQEQGYEQYF. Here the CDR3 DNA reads TGCGCCAGCAGCCAAGAACAGGGCTACGAGCAGTACTTC.

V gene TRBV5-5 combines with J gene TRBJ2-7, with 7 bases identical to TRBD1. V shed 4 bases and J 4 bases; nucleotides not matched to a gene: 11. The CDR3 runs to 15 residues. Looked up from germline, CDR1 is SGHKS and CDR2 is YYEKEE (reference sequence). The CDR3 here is CASSPGLTGFYEQYF. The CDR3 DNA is TGTGCCAGCAGCCCCGGCTTGACAGGGTTTTACGAGCAGTACTTC.

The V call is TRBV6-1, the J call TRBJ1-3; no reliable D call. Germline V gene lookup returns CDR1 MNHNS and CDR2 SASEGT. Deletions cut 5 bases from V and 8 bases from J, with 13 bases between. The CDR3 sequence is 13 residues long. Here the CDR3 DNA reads TGTGCCAGCAGTTCCATTCCGGGAGACACCATATATTTT. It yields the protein CASSSIPGDTIYF.

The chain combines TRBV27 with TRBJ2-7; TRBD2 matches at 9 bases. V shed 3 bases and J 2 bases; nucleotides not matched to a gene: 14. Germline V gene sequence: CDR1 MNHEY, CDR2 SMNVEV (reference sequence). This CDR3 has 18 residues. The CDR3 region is CASSFGGSGASGAYEQYF. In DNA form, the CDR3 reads TGTGCCAGCAGTTTTGGTGGTTCCGGGGCTAGCGGGGCCTACGAGCAGTACTTC.

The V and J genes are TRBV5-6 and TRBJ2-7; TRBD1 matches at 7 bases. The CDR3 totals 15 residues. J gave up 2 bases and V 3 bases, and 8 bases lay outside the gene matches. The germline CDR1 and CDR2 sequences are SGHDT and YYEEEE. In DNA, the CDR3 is TGTGCCAGCAGCTCCCCGACAGGGATAGCCTACGAGCAGTACTTC. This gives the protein CASSSPTGIAYEQYF.

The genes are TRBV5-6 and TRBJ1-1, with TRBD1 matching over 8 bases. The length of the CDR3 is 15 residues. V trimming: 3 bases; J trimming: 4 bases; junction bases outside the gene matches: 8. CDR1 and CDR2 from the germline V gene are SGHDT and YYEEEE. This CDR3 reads CASSWGTGGGTEAFF. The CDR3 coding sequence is TGTGCCAGCAGCTGGGGGACAGGCGGGGGCACTGAAGCTTTCTTT.

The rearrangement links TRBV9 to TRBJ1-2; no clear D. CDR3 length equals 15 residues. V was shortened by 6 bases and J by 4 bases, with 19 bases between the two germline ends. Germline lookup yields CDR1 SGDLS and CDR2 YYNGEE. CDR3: CASTNSQATTYGYTF. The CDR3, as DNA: TGTGCCAGCACCAACTCCCAGGCTACCACCTATGGCTACACCTTC.

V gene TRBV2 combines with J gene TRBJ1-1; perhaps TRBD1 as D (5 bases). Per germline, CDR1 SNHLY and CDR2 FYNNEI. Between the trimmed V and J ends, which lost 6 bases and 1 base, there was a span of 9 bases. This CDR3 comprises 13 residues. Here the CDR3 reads CASRWGGNTEAFF. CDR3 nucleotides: TGTGCCAGCAGGTGGGGGGGGAACACTGAAGCTTTCTTT. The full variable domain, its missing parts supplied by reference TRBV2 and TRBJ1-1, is EPEVTQTPSHQVTQMGQEVILRCVPISNHLYFYWYRQILGQKVEFLVSFYNNEISEKSEIFDDQFSVERPDGSNFTLKIRSTKLEDSAMYFCASRWGGNTEAFFGQGTRLTVV.

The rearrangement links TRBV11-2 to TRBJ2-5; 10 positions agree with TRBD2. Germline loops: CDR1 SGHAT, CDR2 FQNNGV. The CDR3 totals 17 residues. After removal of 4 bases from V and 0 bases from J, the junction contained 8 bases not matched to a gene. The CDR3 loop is CASSYPRTSGDQETQYF. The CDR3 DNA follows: TGTGCCAGCAGCTACCCACGGACTAGCGGAGACCAAGAGACCCAGTACTTC.

The CDR3 DNA sequence: TGTGCCAGCAGTTACTCGCCGGGGCAGCCCCAGCATTTT. As protein: CASSYSPGQPQHF. The chain is built from TRBV6-5 and TRBJ1-5; D not resolved. Germline CDR1 MNHEY, CDR2 SVGAGI. This CDR3 contains 13 residues. V was cut by 0 bases and J by 7 bases, with 7 bases left in between.

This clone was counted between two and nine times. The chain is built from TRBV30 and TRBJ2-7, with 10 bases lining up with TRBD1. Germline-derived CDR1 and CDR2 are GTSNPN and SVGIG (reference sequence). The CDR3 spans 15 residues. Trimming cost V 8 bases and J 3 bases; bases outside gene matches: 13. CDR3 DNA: TGTGCCAGCAGCGCCGGGACAGGGGAAGGCTACGAGCAGTACTTC. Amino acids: CASSAGTGEGYEQYF.